Presented here are 27 T cell receptor beta chains from one specimen sequenced in a study of T and B cells in COVID-19 patients. Blood genomic DNA input for TRB amplification was about 240-550 ng. Multiplex PCR with BIOMED2 TRB-A/B primer pools amplified TRB rearrangements. TCRdb analysed the multiplex PCR reads with MiXCR anew, one entry per CDR3 protein. The sample lists about 3,300 distinct CDR3 sequences, roughly a fifth occurring once. The sample was blood. These receptors all stem from a human donor with active COVID-19.

This clonotype is medium-sized by share. V and J are TRBV27 and TRBJ1-2, with D possibly matching TRBD1 (6 bases). The V and J ends lost 4 bases and 11 bases respectively, with 14 bases between them. Germline V gene sequence: CDR1 MNHEY, CDR2 SMNVEV (reference sequence). CDR3 size: 12 residues. DNA of the CDR3: TGTGCCAGCAGTTCACAGGGCCTGAGGTACACCTTC. Translating gives CASSSQGLRYTF.

This clonotype is classed as medium-sized. This rearrangement joins TRBV6-5 to TRBJ1-1; weak D call: TRBD1 (5 bases). CDR1 and CDR2 (germline): MNHEY, SVGAGI. Trimming removed 8 bases at V and 3 bases at J, with 10 bases between. The CDR3 sequence is 12 residues long. In DNA, the CDR3 is TGTGCCAGCGCGGGGGTGGACACTGAAGCTTTCTTT. Translation: CASAGVDTEAFF.

This clonotype has only a few counts. The genes are TRBV29-1 and TRBJ2-5; 10 positions agree with TRBD2. The CDR3 has 16 residues. With V trimmed by 2 bases and J by 0 bases, 6 bases remained unmatched. CDR1 and CDR2 (germline): SQVTM, ANQGSEA. CDR3 residues: CSVEFTSGDYQETQYF. Written as DNA, the CDR3 is TGCAGCGTTGAATTTACTAGCGGGGACTACCAAGAGACCCAGTACTTC.

By sample share, this clonotype is medium-sized. J is TRBJ2-2 and V is TRBV4-2; D is uncertain. V dropped 1 base and J dropped 2 bases, with 5 bases sitting between them. Germline V gene sequence: CDR1 LGHNA, CDR2 YNFKEQ. CDR3 size: 14 residues. The CDR3 DNA is TGTGCCAGCAGCCAAGTTGGCAACACCGGGGAGCTGTTTTTT. This sequence encodes CASSQVGNTGELFF.

This clonotype was seen a few times. In DNA, the CDR3 is TGTGCCAGCAGCTATGGGGGATTTCAGTACTTC. This translates into CASSYGGFQYF. The chain couples TRBV7-2 to TRBJ2-7, with D perhaps TRBD1 or TRBD2 (5 bases each). This CDR3 spans 11 amino acids. The germline gives CDR1 SGHTA, CDR2 FQGNSA. The V gene lost 4 bases and the J gene lost 10 bases, with 11 bases spanning the gap.

In DNA form, the CDR3 reads TGTGCCAGCAGCTTGACCGGGACTAGCGGGAGGGCCTACAATGAGCAGTTCTTC. It is translated as CASSLTGTSGRAYNEQFF. This sequence joins TRBV5-5 and TRBJ2-1; 16 bases are shared with TRBD2. The trim removed 1 base at V and 2 bases at J, leaving 3 bases unmatched. The length of the CDR3 is 18 residues. Germline CDR1 and CDR2: SGHKS and YYEKEE (reference sequence).

This clonotype is termed medium-sized. The V gene is TRBV30, the J gene TRBJ2-3; 7 positions match TRBD2. Per the germline V gene, CDR1 is GTSNPN and CDR2 is SVGIG (reference sequence). With 0 bases clipped from V and 3 bases from J, the junction kept 15 bases outside the gene matches. The CDR3 runs 18 residues. CDR3 nucleotides: TGTGCCTGGAGTGTACGGATTATGGGGGGAGGGCATACAGATACGCAGTATTTT. This codes for CAWSVRIMGGGHTDTQYF.

Sample share makes this clonotype medium-sized (0.01 to 0.1%). V is TRBV6-5 and J is TRBJ2-5; TRBD1 aligns across 8 bases. Germline loops: CDR1 MNHEY, CDR2 SVGAGI. This CDR3 is built from 14 residues. Germline trimming cut 7 bases from V and 5 bases from J; bases unmatched to any gene: 9. CDR3 sequence reads: CASTRGRGSETQYF. The CDR3 nucleotides are TGTGCCAGCACCAGGGGGCGAGGTAGCGAGACCCAGTACTTC.

Judged by abundance, this clonotype is medium-sized. This chain uses TRBV5-6 with TRBJ2-3; no clear D gene. The CDR3 sequence is 14 residues long. V shed 2 bases and J shed 6 bases, with 13 bases lying between them. Per germline, CDR1 SGHDT and CDR2 YYEEEE. The CDR3 spells CASSLYAVEDTQYF. CDR3 coding DNA: TGTGCCAGCAGCTTATACGCGGTCGAGGATACGCAGTATTTT.

By its share, this clonotype is medium-sized (0.01 to 0.1%). V and J are TRBV5-4 and TRBJ1-2, with a tentative D call TRBD1 (5 bases). Trimming left V 2 bases short and J 4 bases short, with 12 bases between. This CDR3 region has 14 residues. From germline, CDR1 is SGHNT and CDR2 YYREEE (reference sequence). The CDR3 protein is CASSLKRGFYGYTF. CDR3 sequence (DNA): TGTGCCAGCAGCTTAAAAAGGGGCTTCTATGGCTACACCTTC.

Regarding this clonotype: One base away lies a much larger clone, so this may be a sequencing read error. The chain uses TRBV12-3 or TRBV12-4 and TRBJ1-6, with D hard to call. Trimming shortened V by 6 bases and J by 16 bases, and 13 bases separated the two germline ends. The CDR3 totals 11 residues. The CDR3 region is CASRHKHDLHF. The CDR3 DNA is TGTGCCAGCAGACACAAACACGATCTCCACTTT.

This clonotype was counted only a few times. The J gene is TRBJ1-1, the V gene TRBV6-2 or TRBV6-3; TRBD1 might be the D (6 bases). The CDR3 consists of 13 residues. CDR1 and CDR2 (germline): MNHEY, SVGEGT. Trimming stripped 4 bases from V and 6 bases from J, with 12 bases between. The CDR3 loop reads CASSLDRRPEAFF. The CDR3 nucleotides read TGTGCCAGCAGTTTAGACAGGCGGCCTGAAGCTTTCTTT.

This clonotype qualifies as medium-sized. The V and J genes are TRBV18 and TRBJ2-1, with TRBD2 matching over 13 bases. The V gene end was trimmed by 4 bases and the J gene end by 2 bases; junction bases not matched to a gene: 11. The CDR3 has 19 amino acids. CDR1 KGHSH and CDR2 LQKENI come from the germline V gene. DNA for the CDR3: TGTGCCAGCTCACGGGCGTACGGGACTAGCGGGGAGGCCTACAATGAGCAGTTCTTC. Translating it yields CASSRAYGTSGEAYNEQFF. Complete variable domain (other parts from reference TRBV18 and TRBJ2-1): NAGVMQNPRHLVRRRGQEARLRCSPMKGHSHVYWYRQLPEEGLKFMVYLQKENIIDESGMPKERFSAEFPKEGPSILRIQQVVRGDSAAYFCASSRAYGTSGEAYNEQFFGPGTRLTVL.

Sample share makes this clonotype medium-sized. The chain uses TRBV30 and TRBJ1-2; 7 nucleotides line up with TRBD1. The junction had 2 bases not matched to a gene; V was cut back by 1 base and J by 0 bases. This CDR3 is 14 amino acids long. Germline V gene data show CDR1 as GTSNPN and CDR2 as SVGIG (reference sequence). The DNA for the CDR3 is TGTGCCTGGAGTGACGGGACAGCTAACTATGGCTACACCTTC. Protein: CAWSDGTANYGYTF.

This clonotype was detected only a few times. The chain joins TRBV5-1 to TRBJ1-4; 11 bases fit TRBD1. This CDR3 spans 17 amino acids. V was clipped by 4 bases and J by 8 bases; unmatched bases: 13. Germline CDR1 and CDR2: SGHRS and YFSETQ. As DNA, the CDR3 is TGCGCCAGCAGCCTCCAACCACCGGGACAGGGGGGGGAAAAACTGTTTTTT. Its translation is CASSLQPPGQGGEKLFF.

CDR3 DNA: TGTGCCAGCTCAACCGGGACAGGGGGTGAAAAACTGTTTTTT. It translates to CASSTGTGGEKLFF. The chain couples TRBV6-1 to TRBJ1-4; 11 bases are shared with TRBD1. The CDR3 runs 14 residues. CDR1 is MNHNS, CDR2 SASEGT, per germline. V lost 8 bases and J lost 7; bases outside the gene matches: 6.

The chain couples TRBV7-2 to TRBJ2-7; D is perhaps TRBD1 (5 bases). Looked up from germline, CDR1 is SGHTA and CDR2 is FQGNSA. The CDR3 has 13 amino acids. Trimming stripped 1 base from V and 2 bases from J, with 6 bases between. The CDR3 loop is CASSLGQPYEQYF. In DNA form, the CDR3 reads TGTGCCAGCAGCTTAGGACAGCCCTACGAGCAGTACTTC.

This clonotype has a handful of counts. The chain carries TRBV2 and TRBJ2-1, with D hard to call. This CDR3 has 12 amino acids. The V gene lost 8 bases and the J gene lost 11 bases, with 16 bases spanning the gap. The germline CDR1 and CDR2 sequences are SNHLY and FYNNEI. CDR3 sequence reads: CASPKESSKQFF. Here the CDR3 DNA reads TGTGCCAGCCCCAAAGAGTCATCCAAGCAGTTCTTC.

This clonotype is medium-sized (0.01 to 0.1%). This chain joins TRBV19 and TRBJ1-1, with TRBD1 identical over 7 bases. Trimming took 4 bases from V and 5 from J; bases not matched to a gene: 10. This CDR3 comprises 15 residues. Per germline, CDR1 LNHDA and CDR2 SQIVND (reference sequence). CDR3 DNA sequence: TGTGCCAGTAGTAATCAGGGGGGAGGTAGGACTGAAGCTTTCTTT. Amino acid sequence: CASSNQGGGRTEAFF.

This chain connects TRBV15 to TRBJ2-7; TRBD2 agrees at 11 bases. The CDR3 is 14 residues long. Germline CDR1 LNHNV, CDR2 YYDKDF (reference sequence). Trimming cost V 5 bases and J 2 bases; bases outside gene matches: 2. For the CDR3, the DNA is TGTGCCACCAGCCCGGGACTAGCGGCCTACGAGCAGTACTTC. It is translated as CATSPGLAAYEQYF.

The CDR3 here is CASSKTGIGNTIYF. CDR3 coding DNA: TGCGCCAGCAGCAAAACAGGGATCGGAAACACCATATATTTT. This sequence joins TRBV4-3 and TRBJ1-3; maybe TRBD1 (6 bases). CDR1 is LGHNA and CDR2 is YSLEER in the germline V gene. This CDR3 region has 14 residues. Trimming shortened V by 5 bases and J by 4 bases, and 12 bases separated the two germline ends.

In this sample, this clonotype turned up a few times. The chain couples TRBV11-3 to TRBJ2-3, with 11 nucleotides matching TRBD2. CDR1 and CDR2 (germline): SGHNT, YENEEA. The junction had 10 bases not matched to a gene; V was cut back by 8 bases and J by 0 bases. This CDR3 is 17 amino acids long. This chain's CDR3 is CASRGTSGQPSTDTQYF. DNA of the CDR3: TGTGCCAGCCGCGGGACTAGCGGACAGCCTAGCACAGATACGCAGTATTTT.

In nucleotides, the CDR3 is TGTGCCAGCAGTGGGGGAACTCTAGCGGGGGGGTATGAGCAGTTCTTC. It specifies CASSGGTLAGGYEQFF. This rearrangement joins TRBV6-1 to TRBJ2-1; TRBD2 matches at 12 bases. Germline CDR1 MNHNS, CDR2 SASEGT. CDR3 size: 16 residues. With V trimmed by 4 bases and J by 8 bases, 9 bases remained unmatched.

By proportion, this clonotype is medium-sized. The chain couples TRBV18 to TRBJ1-1, with D uncertain. Germline loops: CDR1 KGHSH, CDR2 LQKENI. Trimming removed 5 bases at V and 1 base at J, with 14 bases between. This CDR3 region has 15 residues. CDR3 sequence: CASSSRREQNTEAFF. In nucleotides, the CDR3 is TGTGCCAGCTCATCCCGGCGGGAACAGAACACTGAAGCTTTCTTT.

J is TRBJ1-1 and V is TRBV6-1; D is uncertain. Germline V CDR1 and CDR2: MNHNS, SASEGT. Trimming stripped 3 bases from V and 7 bases from J, with 3 bases between. The CDR3 is 10 residues long. CDR3 nucleotides: TGTGCCAGCAGTGACAGTGAAGCTTTCTTT. This gives the protein CASSDSEAFF.

The table lists this clonotype with a few counts. The CDR3 sequence: CSAGRGEPQHF. The CDR3 DNA sequence: TGCAGTGCTGGCAGGGGTGAGCCCCAGCATTTT. The chain recombines TRBV20-1 with TRBJ1-5, with D possibly being TRBD1 (6 bases). The CDR3 contains 11 residues. Germline CDR1 is DFQATT and CDR2 is SNEGSKA (reference sequence). V dropped 5 bases and J dropped 8 bases, with 10 bases sitting between them.

This clonotype has only a few counts. The chain uses TRBV6-2 or TRBV6-3 and TRBJ1-5; maybe TRBD1 (5 bases). The CDR3 has 13 residues. The V and J ends lost 5 bases and 7 bases respectively, with 12 bases between them. Germline V CDR1 and CDR2: MNHEY, SVGEGT. Written as DNA, the CDR3 is TGTGCCAGCAGTCCAGGGCGAGACCAGCCCCAGCATTTT. As protein: CASSPGRDQPQHF.